The 16 T cell receptor beta chains given below trace back to one sample, sequenced in a study of OX40 agonist ivuxolimab in advanced cancers. Profiled with immunoSEQ multiplex PCR; TCRdb holds only in-frame clones, not every one. The sample contains fewer than 85,000 clones, more than 65% of which appear only once. The source was CD4+ or CD8+ T cells sorted from blood, collected in a trial of the OX40 agonist ivuxolimab. Every receptor here comes from an adult with an advanced solid tumor such as melanoma, head and neck, liver or kidney cancer.

The chain recombines TRBV5-6 with TRBJ1-5, with D possibly TRBD1 on 5 matching bases. The CDR3 has 13 amino acids. Trimming shortened V by 0 bases and J by 6 bases, and 7 bases separated the two germline ends. Germline loops: CDR1 SGHDT, CDR2 YYEEEE. The CDR3 sequence: CASSLAGGQPQHF. For the CDR3, the DNA is TGTGCCAGCAGCTTGGCTGGGGGTCAGCCCCAGCATTTT. Full variable domain (rest looked up from reference TRBV5-6 and TRBJ1-5): DAGVTQSPTHLIKTRGQQVTLRCSPKSGHDTVSWYQQALGQGPQFIFQYYEEEERQRGNFPDRFSGHQFPNYSSELNVNALLLGDSALYLCASSLAGGQPQHFGDGTRLSIL.

This clone was counted only a few times. This chain connects TRBV5-1 to TRBJ2-3, with 9 bases identical to TRBD2. The CDR3 totals 16 residues. The germline V gene encodes CDR1 SGHRS and CDR2 YFSETQ. V shed 2 bases and J 5 bases; nucleotides not matched to a gene: 9. DNA for the CDR3: TGCGCCAGCAGCTTAACCGGCGGGGGGGCCAGAGATACGCAGTATTTT. It encodes CASSLTGGGARDTQYF.

The chain recombines TRBV5-1 with TRBJ1-2; TRBD1 agrees at 11 bases. V lost 4 bases and J lost 8; bases outside the gene matches: 7. The CDR3 is 14 residues long. From germline, CDR1 is SGHRS and CDR2 YFSETQ. The CDR3 spells CASSLGQGATGYTF. CDR3 nucleotide sequence: TGCGCCAGCAGCCTTGGACAGGGGGCTACGGGCTACACCTTC.

The V and J genes are TRBV6-1 and TRBJ2-5; unclear D gene. Between the trimmed V and J ends, which lost 3 bases and 0 bases, there was a span of 5 bases. This CDR3 contains 13 residues. Germline V gene sequence: CDR1 MNHNS, CDR2 SASEGT. CDR3: CASSDPYQETQYF. CDR3 nucleotide sequence: TGTGCCAGCAGTGACCCGTACCAAGAGACCCAGTACTTC.

This rearrangement joins TRBV18 to TRBJ2-2, with 9 bases identical to TRBD1. This CDR3 contains 16 residues. V shed 2 bases, J shed 4 bases, and the junction held 5 bases outside the gene matches. The germline V gene has CDR1 KGHSH and CDR2 LQKENI. This CDR3 reads CASSPSETGGTGELFF. The CDR3 DNA follows: TGTGCCAGCTCACCAAGCGAGACAGGGGGCACCGGGGAGCTGTTTTTT.

The chain employs TRBV9 and TRBJ1-2, with D uncertain. The germline CDR1 and CDR2 sequences are SGDLS and YYNGEE. Trimming removed 0 bases at V and 1 base at J, with 10 bases between. The CDR3 is made up of 15 amino acids. Here the CDR3 reads CASSVGSEGNYGYTF. The DNA for the CDR3 is TGTGCCAGCAGCGTAGGGTCGGAGGGTAACTATGGCTACACCTTC.

The chain couples TRBV5-6 to TRBJ1-2; unclear D gene. Deletions cut 0 bases from V and 5 bases from J, with 17 bases between. The CDR3 runs 16 residues. Germline CDR1 SGHDT, CDR2 YYEEEE. For the CDR3, the DNA is TGTGCCAGCAGCTTGGCCAATTGGGCAGGATCATATGGCTACACCTTC. Encoded protein: CASSLANWAGSYGYTF.

The chain employs TRBV5-1 and TRBJ1-1; 7 bases align to TRBD1. V was pared by 0 bases and J by 0 bases, with 5 bases of the junction left unmatched. The germline CDR1 and CDR2 sequences are SGHRS and YFSETQ. This CDR3 contains 16 residues. The CDR3 protein is CASSLGIGGMNTEAFF. CDR3 nucleotides: TGCGCCAGCAGCTTGGGGATAGGGGGCATGAACACTGAAGCTTTCTTT.

The rearrangement links TRBV6-1 to TRBJ1-1, with TRBD1 matching 7 bases. CDR1 and CDR2 from the germline V gene are MNHNS and SASEGT. Germline trimming cut 2 bases from V and 4 bases from J; bases unmatched to any gene: 4. This CDR3 spans 14 amino acids. CDR3 protein: CASSEHRGGTEAFF. The CDR3 nucleotides are TGTGCCAGCAGTGAACACAGGGGCGGCACTGAAGCTTTCTTT.

The chain links TRBV11-1 to TRBJ2-7; D assignment may be TRBD1 or TRBD2 (6 bases each). CDR1 SGHAT and CDR2 FQDESV come from the germline V gene (reference sequence). This CDR3 comprises 15 residues. Trimming shortened V by 5 bases and J by 5 bases, and 19 bases separated the two germline ends. For the CDR3, the DNA is TGTGCCAGCAGCCGGCCGGAGGGGGGCTGGCACGAGCAGTACTTC. Amino acids: CASSRPEGGWHEQYF.

The chain employs TRBV9 and TRBJ1-1, with no clear D. The germline V gene encodes CDR1 SGDLS and CDR2 YYNGEE. The CDR3 has 14 residues. V lost 5 bases and J lost 0, with 11 bases in between. In DNA form, the CDR3 reads TGTGCCAGCAGTTCGGGTCCCATGAACACTGAAGCTTTCTTT. Encoded protein: CASSSGPMNTEAFF.

The chain combines TRBV7-2 with TRBJ2-3; possible D gene TRBD2, 6 bases. Trimming shortened V by 5 bases and J by 8 bases, and 17 bases separated the two germline ends. Germline V gives CDR1 SGHTA, CDR2 FQGNSA. This CDR3 region has 14 residues. The CDR3 loop is CASSPPEDYITQYF. The CDR3 bases are TGTGCCAGCAGCCCCCCTGAGGACTATATTACGCAGTATTTT.

The rearrangement joins TRBV18 to TRBJ1-5; TRBD1 matches at 7 bases. V trimming: 6 bases; J trimming: 4 bases; junction bases outside the gene matches: 9. Per the germline V gene, CDR1 is KGHSH and CDR2 is LQKENI. The CDR3 runs 15 residues. The CDR3 DNA reads as TGTGCCAGCTCTTTCGGGACAGCGCCGAATCAGCCCCAGCATTTT. Translated: CASSFGTAPNQPQHF.

This sequence joins TRBV13 and TRBJ2-3, with 9 bases lining up with TRBD1. Germline-derived CDR1 and CDR2 are PRHDT and FYEKMQ (reference sequence). CDR3 size: 16 residues. V gave up 3 bases and J gave up 4 bases; unmatched junction bases: 8. The chain's CDR3 is CASSLRDRVGADTQYF. Here the CDR3 DNA reads TGTGCCAGCAGCTTGAGGGACAGGGTGGGTGCAGATACGCAGTATTTT.

This clone was observed a single time. The chain carries TRBV28 and TRBJ1-5; D possibly corresponds to TRBD1 (5 bases). This CDR3 is built from 12 residues. Germline CDR1 MDHEN, CDR2 SYDVKM. V was shortened by 2 bases and J by 11 bases, with 10 bases between the two germline ends. The CDR3 region has the DNA TGTGCCAGCAGTTTAGGGGGAAGGACCCAGCATTTT. It specifies CASSLGGRTQHF. The full variable domain, rest sourced from reference TRBV28 and TRBJ1-5, is DVKVTQSSRYLVKRTGEKVFLECVQDMDHENMFWYRQDPGLGLRLIYFSYDVKMKEKGDIPEGYSVSREKKERFSLILESASTNQTSMYLCASSLGGRTQHFGDGTRLSIL.

The V call is TRBV4-3, the J call TRBJ2-3; possibly TRBD2 for D (6 bases). Germline V gives CDR1 LGHNA, CDR2 YSLEER. V dropped 4 bases and J dropped 1 base, with 18 bases sitting between them. The CDR3 length is 17 residues. The CDR3 protein is CASSPTLWDWGTDTQYF. CDR3 bases: TGCGCCAGCAGCCCCACTCTGTGGGACTGGGGCACAGATACGCAGTATTTT.